These 30 T cell receptor beta chains share one sample of origin, sequenced in a study of response to subunit inactivated influenza vaccine. TCRdb processed the RT-PCR reads anew with MiXCR; each CDR3 protein has one entry. The repertoire holds 150,000 or so distinct CDR3 sequences, about 10% seen once, with 35% to 40% in the top ten. The sequenced sample was CD8+ T cells sorted from PBMCs, obtained 23 to 25 months after vaccination. All receptors derive from a man in his fifties or sixties who received an inactivated influenza vaccine.

V usage is TRBV24-1 and J usage is TRBJ2-3, with 8 nucleotides matching TRBD1. The V gene's germline CDR1 is KGHDR and CDR2 SFDVKD. CDR3 length equals 15 residues. V lost 6 bases to trimming and J lost 5 bases; unmatched junction nucleotides: 9. CDR3 sequence reads: CATSQGGQAGDTQYF. The CDR3 nucleotides are TGTGCCACCAGTCAGGGGGGACAGGCCGGAGATACGCAGTATTTT.

This clonotype was observed a few times. The chain recombines TRBV7-8 with TRBJ2-7, with D unresolved. The length of the CDR3 is 16 residues. The V gene's germline CDR1 is SGHVS and CDR2 FQNEAQ. V lost 1 base and J lost 0, with 13 bases in between. CDR3 sequence: CASSLGPSSYSYEQYF. The CDR3 nucleotides read TGTGCCAGCAGCTTAGGACCCTCCTCCTACTCCTACGAGCAGTACTTC.

J is TRBJ2-7 and V is TRBV20-1, with TRBD2 as a possible D gene (5 bases). Germline V gene data show CDR1 as DFQATT and CDR2 as SNEGSKA (reference sequence). V shed 4 bases and J shed 2 bases, with 12 bases lying between them. This CDR3 is built from 13 residues. The CDR3 is CSATAGGPYEQYF. The CDR3, as DNA: TGCAGTGCTACAGCCGGAGGACCCTACGAGCAGTACTTC.

This clonotype was detected many times. This chain connects TRBV12-3 or TRBV12-4 to TRBJ2-2, with no clear D. The length of the CDR3 is 13 residues. V was trimmed by 3 bases and J by 3 bases, leaving 5 bases between them. The CDR3 DNA reads as TGTGCCAGCAGTTTTATAGACACCGGGGAGCTGTTTTTT. Its translation is CASSFIDTGELFF.

As to this clonotype: Possible read error: a much larger clone is one base away. The rearrangement uses TRBV6-5 and TRBJ2-7, with no clear D. The CDR3 runs to 13 residues. The germline gives CDR1 MNHEY, CDR2 SVGAGI. Here the CDR3 DNA reads TGTGCCAGCGGTTACTCGGTGTCCTACGAGCAGTACTTC. Translated: CASGYSVSYEQYF.

This clonotype has just a few counts. The chain is built from TRBV6-5 and TRBJ2-7, with D perhaps matching TRBD2 (5 bases). Germline V CDR1 and CDR2: MNHEY, SVGAGI. The V and J ends lost 2 bases and 1 base respectively, with 9 bases between them. CDR3 size: 14 residues. This CDR3 is CASSYGLLSYEQYF. The CDR3, as DNA: TGTGCCAGCAGTTACGGACTCCTATCCTACGAGCAGTACTTC.

The chain recombines TRBV11-1 with TRBJ2-2, with 10 positions matching TRBD2. The J segment lost 0 bases and the V segment lost 5 bases, leaving 9 bases of the junction unmatched. The CDR3 is 18 amino acids. Per germline, CDR1 SGHAT and CDR2 FQDESV (reference sequence). The CDR3, as DNA: TGTGCCAGCAGCCGTGATCTAGCGGGGGACCCGAACACCGGGGAGCTGTTTTTT. Encoded protein: CASSRDLAGDPNTGELFF.

This clonotype was observed a few times. V usage is TRBV7-8 and J usage is TRBJ2-7, with 7 nucleotides matching TRBD2. CDR3 length: 15 residues. The ends lost 1 base at V and 3 bases at J; junction bases unmatched: 6. From germline, CDR1 is SGHVS and CDR2 FQNEAQ. The CDR3 DNA reads TGTGCCAGCAGCTTAGAGGAGACTAGCCACTACGAGCAGTACTTC. This gives the protein CASSLEETSHYEQYF.

The genes are TRBV7-9 and TRBJ2-3, with 10 bases matching TRBD1. Germline V gene data show CDR1 as SEHNR and CDR2 as FQNEAQ (reference sequence). With 4 bases clipped from V and 2 bases from J, the junction kept 3 bases outside the gene matches. This CDR3 has 15 residues. The CDR3 DNA reads as TGTGCCAGCAGCTCAAGACAGGGGGCCACAGATACGCAGTATTTT. This gives the protein CASSSRQGATDTQYF.

The V and J genes are TRBV20-1 and TRBJ2-2; 8 bases align to TRBD2. J lost 5 bases, V lost 7 bases, and 6 bases had no gene match. Germline values: CDR1 DFQATT, CDR2 SNEGSKA (reference sequence). The CDR3 consists of 13 residues. The CDR3 is CSVWRGETGELFF. The CDR3 DNA is TGCAGTGTCTGGCGGGGGGAAACCGGGGAGCTGTTTTTT.

Ten or more counts support this clonotype. The chain is built from TRBV10-1 and TRBJ2-7, with D uncertain. CDR3 length: 14 residues. Germline lookup yields CDR1 WNHNN and CDR2 SYGVQD (reference sequence). The V end was cut by 0 bases, the J end by 4 bases, with 10 bases between. This CDR3 reads CASSESATVYEQYF. The CDR3 nucleotides are TGCGCCAGCAGTGAGTCCGCCACGGTTTACGAGCAGTACTTC.

The CDR3 here is CATSTGSSQPQHF. CDR3 bases: TGTGCCACCAGCACAGGGAGTAGTCAGCCCCAGCATTTT. The rearrangement uses TRBV15 and TRBJ1-5; possible D gene TRBD1, 5 bases. Germline V gene lookup returns CDR1 LNHNV and CDR2 YYDKDF (reference sequence). The CDR3 covers 13 residues. Deletions cut 4 bases from V and 6 bases from J, with 10 bases between.

Only a few counts were recorded for this clonotype. V usage is TRBV12-3 or TRBV12-4 and J usage is TRBJ2-1, with 7 bases that match TRBD2. The CDR3 is 15 residues long. V gave up 3 bases and J gave up 5 bases; unmatched junction bases: 7. In DNA, the CDR3 is TGTGCCAGCAGTTTGGGAGGGCTAGCGGACAATGAGCAGTTCTTC. Amino acid sequence: CASSLGGLADNEQFF.

This clonotype has just a few counts. The rearrangement joins TRBV9 to TRBJ2-3; D not certain. The germline V gene has CDR1 SGDLS and CDR2 YYNGEE. With 0 bases removed from V and 6 bases from J, the gap between germline ends came to 14 bases. The CDR3 is 15 amino acids. The CDR3 DNA is TGTGCCAGCAGCGTAGCCGCCGGCCTCGCGGATACGCAGTATTTT. This translates into CASSVAAGLADTQYF.

The V gene is TRBV5-1, the J gene TRBJ2-1; TRBD2 agrees at 11 bases. The CDR3 runs to 15 residues. Germline CDR1 and CDR2: SGHRS and YFSETQ. V was pared by 3 bases and J by 3 bases, with 2 bases of the junction left unmatched. CDR3 DNA sequence: TGCGCCAGCAGCTCGGGACTAGCGGTCTACAATGAGCAGTTCTTC. It is translated as CASSSGLAVYNEQFF.

This clonotype showed up just a few times. The chain employs TRBV24-1 and TRBJ2-2; 8 nucleotides agree with TRBD1. This CDR3 comprises 15 residues. Trimming removed 7 bases from V and 3 bases from J; junction bases left unmatched: 6. Germline values: CDR1 KGHDR, CDR2 SFDVKD. CDR3 sequence (DNA): TGTGCCACCAGCGAGGACAGGGTTTACACCGGGGAGCTGTTTTTT. As protein: CATSEDRVYTGELFF.

This clonotype was counted a few times. For the CDR3, the DNA is TGTGCCAGCAGTTATTGGACAGCCTCGAACACCGGGGAGCTGTTTTTT. This translates into CASSYWTASNTGELFF. The genes are TRBV6-5 and TRBJ2-2, with D tentatively TRBD1 (6 bases). The CDR3 runs 16 residues. V shed 3 bases and J shed 0 bases, with 11 bases lying between them. Germline values: CDR1 MNHEY, CDR2 SVGAGI.

The gene calls are TRBV20-1 and TRBJ1-6; possibly TRBD1 for D (5 bases). Looked up from germline, CDR1 is DFQATT and CDR2 is SNEGSKA (reference sequence). The CDR3 extends over 17 amino acids. The germline V and J ends were trimmed by 0 bases and 9 bases, with 21 bases remaining between them. DNA for the CDR3: TGCAGTGCTAGAGATTCAATCCGGGACGGGCTCTTTTCACCCCTCCACTTT. Translating it yields CSARDSIRDGLFSPLHF.

The rearrangement links TRBV5-1 to TRBJ2-7; maybe TRBD1 (6 bases). V lost 0 bases to trimming and J lost 7 bases, with 20 bases between them. This CDR3 is built from 16 residues. Germline-derived CDR1 and CDR2 are SGHRS and YFSETQ. The CDR3 sequence: CASSLAWGQSPREQYF. In nucleotides, the CDR3 is TGCGCCAGCAGCTTGGCCTGGGGGCAGTCACCCAGGGAGCAGTACTTC.

This clonotype was recorded many times. V and J are TRBV10-3 and TRBJ1-1, with D hard to call. This CDR3 comprises 12 residues. From germline, CDR1 is ENHRY and CDR2 SYGVKD. V dropped 6 bases and J dropped 0 bases, with 5 bases sitting between them. The CDR3 DNA is TGTGCCATCAGAGGGATGAACACTGAAGCTTTCTTT. Residues: CAIRGMNTEAFF.

This clonotype was seen a few times. The gene calls are TRBV20-1 and TRBJ2-5; D may match TRBD1 or TRBD2 (5 bases each). This CDR3 comprises 16 residues. Germline V gives CDR1 DFQATT, CDR2 SNEGSKA (reference sequence). V dropped 5 bases and J dropped 0 bases, with 19 bases sitting between them. The CDR3 here is CSAGPGPILDQETQYF. CDR3 DNA sequence: TGCAGTGCTGGACCGGGACCCATATTAGACCAAGAGACCCAGTACTTC.

In its sample, this clonotype was seen a few times. The rearrangement joins TRBV6-1 to TRBJ2-1; D perhaps matches TRBD1 (6 bases). Germline V gene sequence: CDR1 MNHNS, CDR2 SASEGT. The CDR3 contains 15 residues. V lost 6 bases to trimming and J lost 0 bases, with 12 bases between them. CDR3 DNA sequence: TGTGCCAGCAGAACACAGGGTAGCTCCTACAATGAGCAGTTCTTC. Translating it yields CASRTQGSSYNEQFF.

This clonotype was counted between two and nine times. V is TRBV13 and J is TRBJ2-2, with D possibly matching TRBD1 (5 bases). Germline V CDR1 and CDR2: PRHDT, FYEKMQ (reference sequence). This CDR3 comprises 14 residues. Trimming shortened V by 0 bases and J by 4 bases, and 6 bases separated the two germline ends. CDR3 sequence (DNA): TGTGCCAGCAGCTTAGGCGACAGCACCGGGGAGCTGTTTTTT. Protein: CASSLGDSTGELFF. The whole variable domain, remainder taken from reference TRBV13 and TRBJ2-2, is AAGVIQSPRHLIKEKRETATLKCYPIPRHDTVYWYQQGPGQDPQFLISFYEKMQSDKGSIPDRFSAQQFSDYHSELNMSSLELGDSALYFCASSLGDSTGELFFGEGSRLTVL.

The rearrangement links TRBV27 to TRBJ2-7; D may be TRBD1 or TRBD2 (5 bases each). The CDR3 consists of 14 residues. V was trimmed by 5 bases and J by 2 bases, leaving 13 bases between them. The germline CDR1 and CDR2 sequences are MNHEY and SMNVEV (reference sequence). As DNA, the CDR3 is TGTGCCAGCAGTGACGGGACGGAGCCCTACGAGCAGTACTTC. It specifies CASSDGTEPYEQYF.

This clonotype was detected a few times. The V call is TRBV4-2, the J call TRBJ2-7; D ambiguous. Germline loops: CDR1 LGHNA, CDR2 YNFKEQ. The CDR3 is 14 amino acids. Trimming took 0 bases from V and 5 from J, leaving 11 bases between them. The CDR3 here is CASSQEGDRDEQYF. Written as DNA, the CDR3 is TGTGCCAGCAGCCAAGAAGGAGACCGGGACGAGCAGTACTTC.

In its sample, this clonotype was seen once. Relative to the germline gene, one junction end is altered; a read error may explain this. The rearrangement links TRBV20-1 to TRBJ2-1; 12 nucleotides match TRBD2. The CDR3 is 15 residues long. Germline V CDR1 and CDR2: DFQATT, SNEGSKA (reference sequence). The CDR3 DNA reads as TGCGGTGCTAGAGGACTAGCGGGAACTTACAATGAGCAGTTCTTC. Protein product: CGARGLAGTYNEQFF.

This clonotype was seen only a few times. The chain recombines TRBV12-3 or TRBV12-4 with TRBJ2-1; 10 bases match TRBD2. CDR3 length: 17 amino acids. The CDR3 DNA reads TGTACCTGCAGTTTTCTACTAGCGGGAAGGTCCTACAATGAGCAGTTCTTC. Its protein is CTCSFLLAGRSYNEQFF.

This clonotype was counted only a few times. V gene TRBV4-3 combines with J gene TRBJ2-1; TRBD2 matches 7 bases. With 0 bases clipped from V and 6 bases from J, the junction kept 5 bases outside the gene matches. The germline V gene encodes CDR1 LGHNA and CDR2 YSLEER. The CDR3 length is 15 residues. CDR3 coding DNA: TGCGCCAGCAGCCAAGATCTGGCTAGCGGCAATGAGCAGTTCTTC. It specifies CASSQDLASGNEQFF.

Here the CDR3 reads CASTPRSRVQETQYF. The DNA for the CDR3 is TGTGCCAGCACCCCAAGATCGAGGGTACAGGAGACCCAGTACTTC. The chain combines TRBV3-1 with TRBJ2-5; TRBD2 is a possible D gene (5 bases). The CDR3 contains 15 residues. Germline CDR1 LGHDT, CDR2 YNNKEL (reference sequence). Trimming removed 7 bases from V and 5 bases from J, with 20 bases in between.

This clonotype was counted many times. The chain combines TRBV7-9 with TRBJ1-2; TRBD1 is a possible D gene (6 bases). Germline values: CDR1 SEHNR, CDR2 FQNEAQ (reference sequence). Trimming removed 2 bases at V and 5 bases at J, with 15 bases between. This CDR3 has 15 residues. The CDR3: CASSLYNRADYGYTF. The CDR3 bases are TGTGCCAGCAGCTTATATAACAGGGCCGATTATGGCTACACCTTC.